These T cell receptor beta chains were read from a single sample in a study of cytomegalovirus exposure and HLA in healthy donors. Repertoires were generated with immunoSEQ multiplex PCR, while TCRdb's copy carries only in-frame clones and drops some. Seen here are under 250,000 clones, approximately 81% observed once, and the top ten hold roughly 0.26%. Sequenced material: PBMCs. Source of these receptors: a girl aged 2-10 years in good health and CMV-seronegative. CDR3s include the opening cysteine and the closing phenylalanine or tryptophan. The order of the fields is D gene, clone size, J gene, V gene, CDR3 DNA, CDR3 protein. A D gene is named only where the DNA matches it firmly. Not all rows give a size; the values are once, few, many and, for expanded clones, a class.

d_call: NA
clone_size: NA
j_call: TRBJ2-7
v_call: TRBV6-1
cdr3_nt: TGTGCCAGCAGTGAGGGCCGAGCCTACGAGCAGTACTTC
cdr3_aa: CASSEGRAYEQYF

d_call: TRBD1
clone_size: NA
j_call: TRBJ2-2
v_call: TRBV6-5
cdr3_nt: TGTGCCAGCAGGCTAGACAGGGATAGAACCGGGGAGCTGTTTTTT
cdr3_aa: CASRLDRDRTGELFF

d_call: NA
clone_size: NA
j_call: TRBJ1-5
v_call: TRBV7-9
cdr3_nt: TGTGCCAGCAGCCTACAGGGTGTTCAGCCCCAGCATTTT
cdr3_aa: CASSLQGVQPQHF

d_call: NA
clone_size: NA
j_call: TRBJ2-1
v_call: TRBV27
cdr3_nt: TGTGCCAGCAGTCCCCCACAGACCTACCTCAATGAGCAGTTCTTC
cdr3_aa: CASSPPQTYLNEQFF

d_call: TRBD1
clone_size: once
j_call: TRBJ2-2
v_call: TRBV5-4
cdr3_nt: TGTGCCAGCAGCCCAGCCGGGACAGGGAGAGCGAACACCGGGGAGCTGTTTTTT
cdr3_aa: CASSPAGTGRANTGELFF

d_call: TRBD2
clone_size: NA
j_call: TRBJ2-5
v_call: TRBV7-2
cdr3_nt: TGTGCCAGCAGCTTAGTCGGGGGGGACGTCGAGACCCAGTACTTC
cdr3_aa: CASSLVGGDVETQYF

d_call: NA
clone_size: NA
j_call: TRBJ1-5
v_call: TRBV7-6
cdr3_nt: TGTGCCAGCAGCTTAGGACTTGGTTCCCATCAGCCCCAGCATTTT
cdr3_aa: CASSLGLGSHQPQHF

d_call: TRBD1
clone_size: NA
j_call: TRBJ1-2
v_call: TRBV5-6
cdr3_nt: TGTGCCAGCAGCGTCCGGGGGACAGAACTTGGTCGTAGCTATGGCTACACCTTC
cdr3_aa: CASSVRGTELGRSYGYTF

d_call: NA
clone_size: few
j_call: TRBJ2-3
v_call: TRBV4-1
cdr3_nt: TGCGCCAGCAGCCAAGGGCTCTCAGATACGCAGTATTTT
cdr3_aa: CASSQGLSDTQYF

d_call: NA
clone_size: NA
j_call: TRBJ1-3
v_call: TRBV30
cdr3_nt: TGTGCCTGGAAGGGGGTAGCGAACACCATATATTTT
cdr3_aa: CAWKGVANTIYF

d_call: NA
clone_size: NA
j_call: TRBJ2-3
v_call: TRBV29-1
cdr3_nt: TGCAGCGTCGCGGTCCGCACAGATACGCAGTATTTT
cdr3_aa: CSVAVRTDTQYF

d_call: NA
clone_size: once
j_call: TRBJ2-7
v_call: TRBV2
cdr3_nt: TGTGCCAGCAGGGGAGGTCGGTACGAGCAGTACTTC
cdr3_aa: CASRGGRYEQYF